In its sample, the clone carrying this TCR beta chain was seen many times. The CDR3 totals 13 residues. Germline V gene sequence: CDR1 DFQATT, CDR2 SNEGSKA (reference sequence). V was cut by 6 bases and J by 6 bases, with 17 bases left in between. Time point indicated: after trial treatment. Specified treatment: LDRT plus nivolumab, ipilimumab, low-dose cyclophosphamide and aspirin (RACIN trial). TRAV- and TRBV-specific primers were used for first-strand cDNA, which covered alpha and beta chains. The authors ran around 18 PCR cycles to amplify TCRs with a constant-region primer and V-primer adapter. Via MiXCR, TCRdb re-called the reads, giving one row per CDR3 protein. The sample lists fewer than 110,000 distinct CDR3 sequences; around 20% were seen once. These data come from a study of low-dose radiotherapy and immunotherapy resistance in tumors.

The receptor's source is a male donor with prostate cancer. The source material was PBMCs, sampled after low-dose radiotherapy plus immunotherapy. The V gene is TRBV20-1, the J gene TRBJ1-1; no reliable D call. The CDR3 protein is CSAINYLRPEAFF. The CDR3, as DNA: TGCAGTGCGATCAATTACCTGCGCCCTGAAGCTTTCTTT.